The next 18 T cell receptor beta chains were all read from a single sample in a study of T cell changes during pregnancy in multiple sclerosis. Produced via immunoSEQ multiplex PCR; TCRdb's table is partial and in-frame only. Of roughly 84,000 clones listed, around 93% were seen once; the top ten hold less than 1.5%. The specimen was peripheral blood, collected in the third trimester of pregnancy. The origin of the receptors is a female donor in good health, enrolled as a control in a pregnancy study.

The chain has TRBV7-6 and TRBJ2-2; weak D call: TRBD2 (6 bases). The CDR3 is made up of 15 amino acids. V was pared by 2 bases and J by 2 bases, with 9 bases between. Germline values: CDR1 SGHVS, CDR2 FNYEAQ. CDR3 nucleotide sequence: TGTGCCAGCAGCTTATGGGAGGCTAACACCGGGGAGCTGTTTTTT. Protein sequence: CASSLWEANTGELFF.

The chain employs TRBV11-2 and TRBJ2-7; the match to TRBD2 covers 11 bases. The CDR3 contains 15 residues. Germline loops: CDR1 SGHAT, CDR2 FQNNGV. J gave up 5 bases and V 2 bases, and 5 bases lay outside the gene matches. The CDR3 reads CASSLLAGGPHEQYF. DNA of the CDR3: TGTGCCAGCAGCTTATTAGCGGGAGGGCCCCACGAGCAGTACTTC.

J is TRBJ2-7 and V is TRBV27, with 8 bases identical to TRBD2. V lost 6 bases to trimming and J lost 0 bases; unmatched junction nucleotides: 7. The V gene's germline CDR1 is MNHEY and CDR2 SMNVEV (reference sequence). The CDR3 is 15 residues long. Here the CDR3 reads CASRSSGISSYEQYF. In nucleotides, the CDR3 is TGTGCCAGCAGAAGTAGCGGGATTAGCTCCTACGAGCAGTACTTC.

The CDR3 protein is CASSEEQGANEQYF. CDR3 nucleotides: TGTGCCAGCAGTGAAGAACAGGGGGCGAACGAGCAGTACTTC. V is TRBV2 and J is TRBJ2-7; 9 nucleotides line up with TRBD1. The trim removed 1 base at V and 5 bases at J, leaving 3 bases unmatched. Germline V gene sequence: CDR1 SNHLY, CDR2 FYNNEI. This CDR3 is built from 14 residues.

The chain is built from TRBV6-1 and TRBJ2-7, with TRBD1 identical over 7 bases. From germline, CDR1 is MNHNS and CDR2 SASEGT. The CDR3 runs to 15 residues. With 7 bases clipped from V and 1 base from J, the junction kept 10 bases outside the gene matches. The CDR3 reads CASTIDRANSYEQYF. The DNA of the CDR3 is TGTGCCAGCACTATTGACAGGGCGAATTCCTACGAGCAGTACTTC.

The chain uses TRBV6-5 and TRBJ1-1; 8 bases align to TRBD1. Germline values: CDR1 MNHEY, CDR2 SVGAGI. V dropped 6 bases and J dropped 8; count of bases not matched to a gene: 8. This CDR3 spans 13 amino acids. The DNA of the CDR3 is TGTGCCAGCAGCCCAAACCGGGACAGGGAAGCTTTCTTT. This codes for CASSPNRDREAFF.

V gene TRBV2 combines with J gene TRBJ1-5; D gene unclear. CDR1 SNHLY and CDR2 FYNNEI come from the germline V gene. This CDR3 is built from 15 residues. Trimming shortened V by 0 bases and J by 4 bases, and 10 bases separated the two germline ends. The CDR3 bases are TGTGCCAGCAGTGAAGCGAGCCGGGGAAATCAGCCCCAGCATTTT. It is translated as CASSEASRGNQPQHF. Supplemented by reference TRBV2 and TRBJ1-5, the full variable domain reads EPEVTQTPSHQVTQMGQEVILRCVPISNHLYFYWYRQILGQKVEFLVSFYNNEISEKSEIFDDQFSVERPDGSNFTLKIRSTKLEDSAMYFCASSEASRGNQPQHFGDGTRLSIL.

The genes are TRBV13 and TRBJ2-5, with 9 bases that match TRBD1. Trimming took 4 bases from V and 2 from J; bases not matched to a gene: 2. There are 14 residues in the CDR3. Per the germline V gene, CDR1 is PRHDT and CDR2 is FYEKMQ (reference sequence). The CDR3 DNA follows: TGTGCCAGCAGCTGGGGACAGGGACAAGAGACCCAGTACTTC. This encodes CASSWGQGQETQYF.

The genes are TRBV2 and TRBJ2-2, with TRBD2 matching 7 bases. Germline CDR1 SNHLY, CDR2 FYNNEI. V shed 4 bases, J shed 5 bases, and the junction held 7 bases outside the gene matches. This CDR3 has 15 residues. The CDR3 region is CASSGPAGPTGELFF. DNA for the CDR3: TGTGCCAGCAGTGGGCCAGCGGGGCCGACCGGGGAGCTGTTTTTT.

V gene TRBV11-3 combines with J gene TRBJ1-5, with no clear D. The CDR3 consists of 16 residues. The V end was cut by 4 bases, the J end by 0 bases, with 13 bases between. Germline assignment: CDR1 SGHNT and CDR2 YENEEA. CDR3 nucleotides: TGTGCCAGCAGCTATTATTTCGGGTATAGCAATCAGCCCCAGCATTTT. This encodes CASSYYFGYSNQPQHF.

The chain recombines TRBV13 with TRBJ1-1; no clear D. Germline V gene lookup returns CDR1 PRHDT and CDR2 FYEKMQ (reference sequence). The CDR3 is 14 amino acids. Trimming stripped 0 bases from V and 1 base from J, with 6 bases between. CDR3 DNA: TGTGCCAGCAGCTTAGGAGAGGGGAACACTGAAGCTTTCTTT. Translating it yields CASSLGEGNTEAFF.

The rearrangement joins TRBV29-1 to TRBJ1-5; D not certain. Trimming removed 5 bases from V and 0 bases from J, with 11 bases in between. The germline CDR1 and CDR2 sequences are SQVTM and ANQGSEA. CDR3 length equals 14 residues. This chain's CDR3 is CSVWAGYSNQPQHF. CDR3 nucleotide sequence: TGCAGCGTTTGGGCAGGTTATAGCAATCAGCCCCAGCATTTT. Complete variable domain (other parts from reference TRBV29-1 and TRBJ1-5): SAVISQKPSRDICQRGTSLTIQCQVDSQVTMMFWYRQQPGQSLTLIATANQGSEATYESGFVIDKFPISRPNLTFSTLTVSNMSPEDSSIYLCSVWAGYSNQPQHFGDGTRLSIL.

This clone was seen many times. Mismatch with germline at one junction end may stem from a read error. The rearrangement links TRBV4-2 to TRBJ2-2; 9 positions agree with TRBD1. This CDR3 region has 15 residues. Looked up from germline, CDR1 is LGHNA and CDR2 is YNFKEQ. CDR3 residues: CASSPGQGDTRELFF. The CDR3 coding sequence is TGTGCCAGCAGCCCGGGACAGGGTGACACCAGGGAGCTGTTTTTT.

J is TRBJ2-3 and V is TRBV5-1; D remains ambiguous. The CDR3 covers 12 residues. Trimming stripped 4 bases from V and 6 bases from J, with 9 bases between. The V gene's germline CDR1 is SGHRS and CDR2 YFSETQ. The DNA for the CDR3 is TGCGCCAGCAGCGCGAACTGGGATACGCAGTATTTT. It translates to CASSANWDTQYF.

This chain connects TRBV28 to TRBJ2-7, with TRBD2 matching 10 bases. J gave up 2 bases and V 8 bases, and 9 bases lay outside the gene matches. This CDR3 is 15 amino acids long. The V gene's germline CDR1 is MDHEN and CDR2 SYDVKM. CDR3 coding DNA: TGTGCCAGCCGCCGAGCAGCGGGGGGGACCTACGAGCAGTACTTC. As protein: CASRRAAGGTYEQYF.

The chain has TRBV7-2 and TRBJ1-3, with D maybe TRBD1 (6 bases). The CDR3 covers 15 residues. Germline V gene sequence: CDR1 SGHTA, CDR2 FQGNSA. With 5 bases removed from V and 4 bases from J, the gap between germline ends came to 15 bases. The CDR3 sequence: CASSGKGGAGNTIYF. The CDR3 region has the DNA TGTGCCAGCAGCGGTAAAGGGGGTGCCGGAAACACCATATATTTT.

DNA of the CDR3: TGTGCCAGCAGCTTGGACGGAAGGGGGGAAAAACTGTTTTTT. Its protein is CASSLDGRGEKLFF. The chain is built from TRBV5-4 and TRBJ1-4; possible D gene TRBD1, 6 bases. CDR1 is SGHNT, CDR2 YYREEE, per germline (reference sequence). The CDR3 consists of 14 residues. Trimming left V 0 bases short and J 8 bases short, with 11 bases between.

The V gene is TRBV7-9, the J gene TRBJ2-7; 15 nucleotides line up with TRBD2. Germline V gene data show CDR1 as SEHNR and CDR2 as FQNEAQ (reference sequence). The CDR3 has 18 residues. Trimming took 5 bases from V and 2 from J; bases not matched to a gene: 10. CDR3 DNA sequence: TGTGCCAGCAGCGCCGGGACTAGCGGGAGGACCCCTCCCTACGAGCAGTACTTC. Translated, it gives CASSAGTSGRTPPYEQYF.